These 22 T cell receptor beta chains were sequenced from one sample in a study of cytomegalovirus exposure and HLA in healthy donors. Primers: 60 Vbeta forward and 13 Jbeta reverse. Only in-frame clones appear in the TCRdb table, and some are missing; sequencing was by immunoSEQ multiplex PCR. Of about 55,000 clones in the sample, 77% were seen once. Input material: PBMCs. All receptors derive from a female donor in good health and CMV-seronegative.

The chain combines TRBV7-6 with TRBJ2-7, with a weak D call TRBD2 (5 bases). Germline V gene lookup returns CDR1 SGHVS and CDR2 FNYEAQ. Trimming took off 0 bases at V and 2 bases at J, with 11 bases between the two ends. The CDR3 runs to 15 residues. The CDR3 DNA reads as TGTGCCAGCAGCTTAGCGGCGGGCTCTCCCTACGAGCAGTACTTC. Encoded protein: CASSLAAGSPYEQYF.

The table lists this clone with a count of one. The chain uses TRBV15 and TRBJ2-5; D unclear. Germline values: CDR1 LNHNV, CDR2 YYDKDF (reference sequence). The CDR3 has 13 amino acids. With 0 bases removed from V and 3 bases from J, the gap between germline ends came to 5 bases. In DNA, the CDR3 is TGTGCCACCAGCAGAGATCGGGAAGAGACCCAGTACTTC. It specifies CATSRDREETQYF.

The chain has TRBV27 and TRBJ1-2, with 10 positions matching TRBD1. Trimming removed 6 bases from V and 6 bases from J; junction bases left unmatched: 25. The CDR3 spans 20 residues. Germline CDR1 reads MNHEY; CDR2 reads SMNVEV (reference sequence). The CDR3 protein is CASSIGSDRGARGWRNGYTF. CDR3 DNA sequence: TGTGCCAGCAGCATAGGATCGGACAGGGGGGCGAGAGGGTGGCGGAATGGCTACACCTTC.

V is TRBV5-6 and J is TRBJ2-7; 11 bases align to TRBD2. J was trimmed by 6 bases and V by 6 bases; bases with no gene match: 5. The CDR3 runs to 13 residues. The germline V gene has CDR1 SGHDT and CDR2 YYEEEE. CDR3 loop: CASNSGTSGEQYF. The CDR3 nucleotides are TGTGCCAGCAACTCCGGGACTAGCGGCGAGCAGTACTTC.

In its sample, this clone was seen a few times. The gene calls are TRBV7-9 and TRBJ1-1, with 8 positions matching TRBD1. The CDR3 is made up of 13 amino acids. The germline V gene has CDR1 SEHNR and CDR2 FQNEAQ (reference sequence). J gave up 10 bases and V 7 bases, and 11 bases lay outside the gene matches. The CDR3 spells CASTSGQGGGAFF. DNA of the CDR3: TGTGCCAGCACCAGCGGACAGGGTGGCGGAGCTTTCTTT.

This chain links TRBV28 with TRBJ2-5; perhaps TRBD2 as D (5 bases). CDR1 MDHEN and CDR2 SYDVKM come from the germline V gene. The CDR3 is 16 residues long. V lost 5 bases and J 3 bases, leaving 19 bases between the germline ends. As DNA, the CDR3 is TGTGCCAGCAGTCCGACTCTAGGATTGGGAGAAGAGACCCAGTACTTC. It encodes CASSPTLGLGEETQYF.

V and J are TRBV7-2 and TRBJ1-1, with 8 bases that match TRBD1. This CDR3 spans 12 amino acids. Trimming cost V 8 bases and J 4 bases; bases outside gene matches: 3. CDR1 and CDR2 from the germline V gene are SGHTA and FQGNSA. The CDR3 reads CASAQGGTEAFF. The CDR3 DNA follows: TGTGCCAGCGCACAGGGGGGCACTGAAGCTTTCTTT.

The V gene is TRBV7-9, the J gene TRBJ1-6, with D unresolved. Germline V gene sequence: CDR1 SEHNR, CDR2 FQNEAQ (reference sequence). With 1 base removed from V and 5 bases from J, the gap between germline ends came to 6 bases. This CDR3 contains 14 residues. CDR3 in DNA: TGTGCCAGCAGCTTAGTGGGAGATAATTCACCCCTCCACTTT. Protein product: CASSLVGDNSPLHF.

The V and J genes are TRBV14 and TRBJ2-6, with 10 bases that match TRBD2. The V gene end was trimmed by 4 bases and the J gene end by 0 bases; junction bases not matched to a gene: 3. The CDR3 totals 17 residues. Germline CDR1 is SGHDN and CDR2 is FVKESK. The CDR3: CASSPGLAVSGANVLTF. CDR3 DNA sequence: TGTGCCAGCAGCCCCGGACTAGCGGTCTCTGGGGCCAACGTCCTGACTTTC.

The chain is built from TRBV12-5 and TRBJ2-7; the match to TRBD2 covers 11 bases. There are 15 residues in the CDR3. With V trimmed by 1 base and J by 4 bases, 3 bases remained unmatched. CDR1 is LGHNT and CDR2 is FRNRAP in the germline V gene. CDR3 in amino acids: CASGLGRLAGYEQYF. Written as DNA, the CDR3 is TGTGCTAGTGGTTTGGGTCGACTAGCGGGGTACGAGCAGTACTTC.

The CDR3 sequence: CASSLSGNEKLFF. Written as DNA, the CDR3 is TGTGCCAGCAGCTTATCAGGGAATGAAAAACTGTTTTTT. The chain couples TRBV7-2 to TRBJ1-4; tentative D call: TRBD1 (5 bases). Germline assignment: CDR1 SGHTA and CDR2 FQGNSA. Trimming pared 2 bases from V and 5 bases from J, leaving 6 bases between. The CDR3 extends over 13 amino acids.

The J gene is TRBJ2-7, the V gene TRBV23-1; 8 bases fit TRBD1. TRBV23-1 is annotated as an ORF whose role is uncertain. CDR3 length: 18 amino acids. The V segment lost 0 bases and the J segment 1 base; nucleotides outside the gene matches: 11. CDR3 nucleotide sequence: TGCGCCAGCAGTCAATCAGGACCCCAGGACAGGGTGTCCTACGAGCAGTACTTC. Translating it yields CASSQSGPQDRVSYEQYF.

The CDR3 loop is CASSSPRDNSGANVLTF. The CDR3 DNA is TGTGCCAGCAGCTCGCCCCGGGATAACTCTGGGGCCAACGTCCTGACTTTC. J is TRBJ2-6 and V is TRBV11-1, with D perhaps matching TRBD2 (5 bases). Germline V lookup: CDR1 SGHAT, CDR2 FQDESV (reference sequence). The CDR3 is 17 amino acids. V was shortened by 4 bases and J by 0 bases, with 13 bases between the two germline ends.

The rearrangement links TRBV7-8 to TRBJ2-7; 9 positions agree with TRBD1. J lost 5 bases, V lost 1 base, and 6 bases had no gene match. Germline V gene sequence: CDR1 SGHVS, CDR2 FQNEAQ. The CDR3 has 15 amino acids. The CDR3 here is CASSLGGTGQDEQYF. CDR3 nucleotide sequence: TGTGCCAGCAGCTTAGGCGGGACAGGGCAAGACGAGCAGTACTTC.

The V call is TRBV2, the J call TRBJ2-1; the D gene is possibly TRBD2 (5 bases). Deletions cut 1 base from V and 5 bases from J, with 12 bases between. This CDR3 is 15 amino acids long. The germline CDR1 and CDR2 sequences are SNHLY and FYNNEI. CDR3 in amino acids: CASSEVSVLNNEQFF. Written as DNA, the CDR3 is TGTGCCAGCAGTGAAGTTAGCGTATTAAACAATGAGCAGTTCTTC.

V is TRBV25-1 and J is TRBJ1-5; TRBD1 might be the D (6 bases). Germline assignment: CDR1 MGHDK and CDR2 SYGVNS. The CDR3 spans 14 residues. Trimming cost V 3 bases and J 6 bases, with 12 bases left between them. The CDR3 is CASSETGRGQPQHF. CDR3 DNA sequence: TGTGCCAGCAGTGAGACAGGTAGGGGTCAGCCCCAGCATTTT.

The chain couples TRBV27 to TRBJ1-4; 12 nucleotides agree with TRBD1. Germline V gene data show CDR1 as MNHEY and CDR2 as SMNVEV (reference sequence). The length of the CDR3 is 18 residues. The V gene end was trimmed by 1 base and the J gene end by 7 bases; junction bases not matched to a gene: 10. CDR3 residues: CASSLFGTGGPVTEKLFF. As DNA, the CDR3 is TGTGCCAGCAGTTTATTTGGGACAGGGGGCCCGGTCACTGAAAAACTGTTTTTT.

This chain connects TRBV25-1 to TRBJ2-3; 12 positions match TRBD2. Germline V gene lookup returns CDR1 MGHDK and CDR2 SYGVNS. Losses at the gene ends were 4 bases for V and 8 bases for J; bases not matched to a gene: 4. The CDR3 spans 14 residues. CDR3 in DNA: TGTGCCAGCAGTGCTAGCGGGGGGGCGGGTACGCAGTATTTT. Amino acid sequence: CASSASGGAGTQYF.

This clone was counted once. V is TRBV7-2 and J is TRBJ2-2; 7 bases map to TRBD2. J was trimmed by 7 bases and V by 1 base; bases with no gene match: 9. Germline CDR1 is SGHTA and CDR2 is FQGNSA. The CDR3 extends over 16 amino acids. The CDR3 reads CASSLVGGVDHGELFF. The CDR3 nucleotides read TGTGCCAGCAGCTTAGTGGGGGGGGTGGATCACGGGGAGCTGTTTTTT.

This chain uses TRBV28 with TRBJ2-5; 10 positions agree with TRBD2. V trimming: 6 bases; J trimming: 5 bases; junction bases outside the gene matches: 0. The CDR3 totals 12 residues. Per germline, CDR1 MDHEN and CDR2 SYDVKM. CDR3 coding DNA: TGTGCCAGCAGAGCGGGAGGGGAGACCCAGTACTTC. Protein: CASRAGGETQYF.

The chain recombines TRBV7-2 with TRBJ2-7; 7 nucleotides agree with TRBD2. The germline gives CDR1 SGHTA, CDR2 FQGNSA. The CDR3 spans 16 residues. Trimming at V came to 0 bases and at J to 2 bases, leaving 7 bases not matched to a gene. The CDR3 DNA reads TGTGCCAGCAGCTTAGCGTTCGGCGGGGGAACCTACGAGCAGTACTTC. Amino acid sequence: CASSLAFGGGTYEQYF.

This chain links TRBV19 with TRBJ2-2, with 7 bases fitting TRBD2. The V segment lost 7 bases and the J segment 0 bases; nucleotides outside the gene matches: 14. Germline V gene data show CDR1 as LNHDA and CDR2 as SQIVND (reference sequence). The CDR3 runs 18 residues. The CDR3 sequence: CASKGGVSRLSNTGELFF. The CDR3 DNA follows: TGTGCCAGTAAGGGAGGGGTGTCCAGACTCTCGAACACCGGGGAGCTGTTTTTT.